Following are 19 T cell receptor beta chains from one sample sequenced in a study of blood T cell repertoires in COVID-19. Sequencing was performed with immunoSEQ multiplex PCR; in TCRdb, only in-frame clones are kept and a portion is missing. The table has 170,000 or so clones, around nine tenths seen once. The material sequenced was peripheral blood. The receptors originated from a man in his forties or fifties with acute or convalescent COVID-19.

The V call is TRBV28, the J call TRBJ2-4; 11 bases match TRBD2. V lost 3 bases to trimming and J lost 9 bases; unmatched junction nucleotides: 7. The CDR3 length is 15 residues. Per germline, CDR1 MDHEN and CDR2 SYDVKM. The CDR3 nucleotides read TGTGCCAGCAGTTTCATGACTAGCGGGAACCCCATTCAGTACTTC. Translation gives CASSFMTSGNPIQYF.

V and J are TRBV10-3 and TRBJ2-7; D unresolved. Per germline, CDR1 ENHRY and CDR2 SYGVKD. V lost 3 bases and J 3 bases, leaving 3 bases between the germline ends. This CDR3 is 11 amino acids long. The CDR3 protein is CAISDLYEQYV. For the CDR3, the DNA is TGTGCCATCAGTGACCTCTACGAGCAGTACGTC.

V gene TRBV29-1 combines with J gene TRBJ1-1; possible D gene TRBD1, 5 bases. Germline values: CDR1 SQVTM, CDR2 ANQGSEA. The CDR3 sequence is 15 residues long. V lost 3 bases and J 5 bases, leaving 19 bases between the germline ends. CDR3 DNA sequence: TGCAGCGTTGACGGCAGGGCTCTCCGTGGGACTGAAGCTTTCTTT. Amino acids: CSVDGRALRGTEAFF.

CDR3 DNA: TGTGCCAGCAGCCCGTCCGGGACAGGGATCGGGGAGACCCAGTACTTC. This sequence encodes CASSPSGTGIGETQYF. The J gene is TRBJ2-5, the V gene TRBV7-2, with 9 bases aligning to TRBD1. The length of the CDR3 is 16 residues. V lost 5 bases, J lost 5 bases, and 12 bases stayed unmatched. CDR1 is SGHTA, CDR2 FQGNSA, per germline.

The chain employs TRBV6-4 and TRBJ2-1, with D perhaps TRBD2 (6 bases). This CDR3 comprises 15 residues. In germline, CDR1 is MRHNA, CDR2 SNTAGT. V lost 10 bases and J lost 1, with 17 bases in between. As DNA, the CDR3 is TGTGCCATCGCCCCGCGAGGGAGGTCCTACAATGAGCAGTTCTTC. Protein product: CAIAPRGRSYNEQFF.

The chain carries TRBV29-1 and TRBJ2-5; 8 bases line up with TRBD1. Trimming cost V 7 bases and J 5 bases; bases outside gene matches: 6. There are 12 residues in the CDR3. From germline, CDR1 is SQVTM and CDR2 ANQGSEA. The CDR3 DNA follows: TGCAGCGGGGTGACAGGGGACGAGACCCAGTACTTC. As protein: CSGVTGDETQYF.

This chain uses TRBV30 with TRBJ1-2, with D possibly matching TRBD1 (5 bases). V was pared by 0 bases and J by 8 bases, with 13 bases between. CDR1 GTSNPN and CDR2 SVGIG come from the germline V gene (reference sequence). This CDR3 region has 13 residues. The DNA of the CDR3 is TGTGCCTGGAGTGTAAAGCAGGGTGGCGGCTACACCTTC. Residues: CAWSVKQGGGYTF.

V gene TRBV3-1 (or the pseudogene TRBV3-2) combines with J gene TRBJ2-2; TRBD2 aligns across 7 bases. The V segment lost 1 base and the J segment 3 bases; nucleotides outside the gene matches: 5. This CDR3 has 16 residues. The germline gives CDR1 LGHDT, CDR2 YNNKEL (reference sequence). CDR3: CASSQVGGGYTGELFF. The DNA for the CDR3 is TGTGCCAGCAGCCAAGTGGGGGGAGGGTACACCGGGGAGCTGTTTTTT.

J is TRBJ1-1 and V is TRBV5-1, with a weak D call TRBD1 (6 bases). V shed 0 bases and J shed 1 base, with 13 bases lying between them. Germline lookup yields CDR1 SGHRS and CDR2 YFSETQ. CDR3 length: 16 residues. The CDR3 region is CASSLVAGVSNTEAFF. DNA for the CDR3: TGCGCCAGCAGCTTGGTTGCAGGGGTCTCGAACACTGAAGCTTTCTTT.

This clone was seen once. The V gene is TRBV9, the J gene TRBJ2-1; 7 bases fit TRBD2. Germline V gives CDR1 SGDLS, CDR2 YYNGEE. The CDR3 is 15 residues long. V dropped 4 bases and J dropped 2; count of bases not matched to a gene: 6. This chain's CDR3 is CASSSRGEPYNEQFF. CDR3 DNA sequence: TGTGCCAGCAGCTCCCGGGGGGAACCCTACAATGAGCAGTTCTTC.

This chain joins TRBV4-1 and TRBJ2-2; the D gene is possibly TRBD2 (6 bases). The CDR3 has 17 residues. Trimming left V 1 base short and J 6 bases short, with 18 bases between. From germline, CDR1 is MGHRA and CDR2 YSYEKL. The CDR3 DNA sequence: TGCGCCAGCAGCCAAGGGGGAGCGGGCCAAAGACCCGGGGAGCTGTTTTTT. Its protein is CASSQGGAGQRPGELFF.

This clone has more than one count but fewer than ten. CDR3 in DNA: TGTGCTAGTGGTTTCACCCCCCCGGGGGACTATGGCTACACCTTC. Encoded protein: CASGFTPPGDYGYTF. V and J are TRBV12-5 and TRBJ1-2, with D perhaps matching TRBD1 (5 bases). This CDR3 contains 15 residues. Germline V lookup: CDR1 LGHNT, CDR2 FRNRAP. Trimming shortened V by 3 bases and J by 3 bases, and 14 bases separated the two germline ends.

This chain's CDR3 is CASSLDPGGPGEQFF. The CDR3 coding sequence is TGCGCCAGCAGCTTGGACCCGGGAGGGCCGGGTGAGCAGTTCTTC. J is TRBJ2-1 and V is TRBV5-1, with 8 bases fitting TRBD2. V lost 0 bases and J lost 9; bases outside the gene matches: 8. Per the germline V gene, CDR1 is SGHRS and CDR2 is YFSETQ. The CDR3 consists of 15 residues.

The chain couples TRBV13 to TRBJ2-7, with 8 bases identical to TRBD1. With 4 bases clipped from V and 2 bases from J, the junction kept 1 base outside the gene matches. Germline-derived CDR1 and CDR2 are PRHDT and FYEKMQ (reference sequence). This CDR3 spans 13 amino acids. The CDR3 sequence: CASSWDRTYEQYV. The CDR3 bases are TGTGCCAGCAGCTGGGACAGGACCTACGAGCAGTACGTC.

This sequence joins TRBV5-1 and TRBJ2-2; maybe TRBD2 (6 bases). Trimming took 0 bases from V and 5 from J, leaving 14 bases between them. Germline V gene sequence: CDR1 SGHRS, CDR2 YFSETQ. This CDR3 comprises 16 residues. Written as DNA, the CDR3 is TGCGCCAGCAGCTTGGGGTCGGGACTGCGAACCGGGGAGCTGTTTTTT. This encodes CASSLGSGLRTGELFF.

The chain combines TRBV24-1 with TRBJ2-2; perhaps TRBD1 as D (6 bases). The ends were cut back, 6 bases at V and 5 bases at J, with 18 bases in the middle. The CDR3 covers 16 residues. The germline V gene has CDR1 KGHDR and CDR2 SFDVKD. CDR3 amino acids: CATSSLGQGQTGELFF. CDR3 in DNA: TGTGCCACCAGTTCCCTGGGCCAGGGGCAAACCGGGGAGCTGTTTTTT.

The V gene is TRBV7-3, the J gene TRBJ2-1; D is perhaps TRBD2 (5 bases). The CDR3 covers 14 residues. The germline CDR1 and CDR2 sequences are SGHTA and FQGTGA. Trimming pared 1 base from V and 9 bases from J, leaving 13 bases between. For the CDR3, the DNA is TGTGCCAGCAGCTTAAGCGGGCCACGGCGTGAGCAGTTCTTC. Amino acid sequence: CASSLSGPRREQFF.

V is TRBV27 and J is TRBJ2-5; possible D gene TRBD1, 6 bases. Per germline, CDR1 MNHEY and CDR2 SMNVEV (reference sequence). The CDR3 is made up of 16 amino acids. Trimming left V 5 bases short and J 1 base short, with 17 bases between. The CDR3: CASSPQTGTTQETQYF. The CDR3 coding sequence is TGTGCCAGCAGTCCTCAAACCGGGACAACCCAAGAGACCCAGTACTTC.

V and J are TRBV5-4 and TRBJ2-3; 16 bases agree with TRBD2. The germline V gene has CDR1 SGHNT and CDR2 YYREEE (reference sequence). The ends lost 4 bases at V and 3 bases at J; junction bases unmatched: 8. The length of the CDR3 is 18 residues. The CDR3: CASSPGTSGRALTDTQYF. The CDR3 bases are TGTGCCAGCAGCCCAGGGACTAGCGGGAGGGCCTTGACAGATACGCAGTATTTT.